The T cell receptor (beta chain) described here comes from a study of technical replicates of blood from four donors. The CDR3 is 13 residues long. Germline V gene data show CDR1 as SNHLY and CDR2 as FYNNEI. The V and J ends lost 5 bases and 5 bases, in that order; junction bases with no gene match: 5. Libraries were prepared by immunoSEQ multiplex PCR; TCRdb keeps only in-frame clonotypes and omits some of them. The data contain tens of thousands of clones, around 93% of them singletons. The chain joins TRBV2 to TRBJ2-7; 8 bases align to TRBD2. The receptor comes from a human donor in good health. What was sequenced was T cells isolated from PBMCs. The CDR3 region is CASSPREGNEQYF. The CDR3 DNA sequence: TGTGCCAGCAGTCCCCGGGAGGGCAACGAGCAGTACTTC.